The 10 T cell receptor beta chains presented below share a single source sample, sequenced in a study of OX40 agonist ivuxolimab in advanced cancers. Sequencing used immunoSEQ multiplex PCR; TCRdb keeps in-frame clones, though not all of them. This sample yields around 140,000 clones, of which about 92% are seen a single time; more than 0.9% belongs to the top ten. The material was CD4+ or CD8+ T cells sorted from blood, obtained in a trial of the OX40 agonist ivuxolimab. The receptors were sampled from an adult with an advanced solid tumor such as melanoma, head and neck, liver or kidney cancer.

The CDR3 nucleotides read TGTGCCAGCAGCTTAGCCCCGGGACTAGCGGGACCACATACGCAGTATTTT. This encodes CASSLAPGLAGPHTQYF. The V and J genes are TRBV7-8 and TRBJ2-3; TRBD2 aligns across 13 bases. This CDR3 has 17 amino acids. V was clipped by 0 bases and J by 7 bases; unmatched bases: 7. Germline CDR1 SGHVS, CDR2 FQNEAQ.

V and J are TRBV6-5 and TRBJ2-7; the D gene is possibly TRBD1 (7 bases). With 7 bases removed from V and 3 bases from J, the gap between germline ends came to 16 bases. Germline CDR1 and CDR2: MNHEY and SVGAGI. The CDR3 is 14 amino acids. As DNA, the CDR3 is TGTGCCAGCACCAGAGCTCAGGGGGGCTACGAGCAGTACTTC. It specifies CASTRAQGGYEQYF.

This clone showed up just a few times. The chain uses TRBV27 and TRBJ2-7; D is perhaps TRBD2 (6 bases). The ends were cut back, 6 bases at V and 5 bases at J, with 11 bases in the middle. Germline lookup yields CDR1 MNHEY and CDR2 SMNVEV (reference sequence). The CDR3 is made up of 12 amino acids. This CDR3 reads CASRRGRDEQYF. The CDR3 nucleotides are TGTGCCAGCAGGCGGGGCCGCGACGAGCAGTACTTC.

This sequence joins TRBV14 and TRBJ1-6, with D perhaps matching TRBD1 (5 bases). Trimming took 0 bases from V and 8 from J, leaving 17 bases between them. There are 17 residues in the CDR3. Germline V lookup: CDR1 SGHDN, CDR2 FVKESK. CDR3 residues: CASSQDRPGPPYSPLHF. As DNA, the CDR3 is TGTGCCAGCAGCCAAGATCGACCGGGGCCACCCTATTCACCCCTCCACTTT.

CDR3 DNA sequence: TGTGCCAGCAGTTTGGAGGGACAGGGAGCAACTAATGAAAAACTGTTTTTT. Residues: CASSLEGQGATNEKLFF. This sequence joins TRBV27 and TRBJ1-4, with 9 positions matching TRBD1. J gave up 0 bases and V 3 bases, and 5 bases lay outside the gene matches. The length of the CDR3 is 17 residues. Germline assignment: CDR1 MNHEY and CDR2 SMNVEV (reference sequence).

The chain carries TRBV10-1 and TRBJ2-2, with 13 bases matching TRBD2. Looked up from germline, CDR1 is WNHNN and CDR2 is SYGVQD (reference sequence). V dropped 11 bases and J dropped 3; count of bases not matched to a gene: 24. The CDR3 spans 21 residues. In DNA form, the CDR3 reads TGCGCCGGCCTGGTAAAAAGGACTAGCGGGAGTATGATTCCCTACACCGGGGAGCTGTTTTTT. Translating gives CAGLVKRTSGSMIPYTGELFF.

The V and J genes are TRBV7-2 and TRBJ1-2; D not resolved. The V and J ends lost 5 bases and 3 bases respectively, with 10 bases between them. Germline V lookup: CDR1 SGHTA, CDR2 FQGNSA. The CDR3 runs 13 residues. CDR3 region: CASSRYEDYGYTF. In DNA, the CDR3 is TGTGCCAGCAGCCGTTACGAGGACTATGGCTACACCTTC.

The V and J genes are TRBV28 and TRBJ1-1; D is unclear. This CDR3 has 12 residues. V shed 3 bases and J shed 9 bases, with 11 bases lying between them. Looked up from germline, CDR1 is MDHEN and CDR2 is SYDVKM. The DNA for the CDR3 is TGTGCCAGCAGTTTGTTAGGCGCGAAAGCTTTCTTT. Its protein is CASSLLGAKAFF.

The CDR3 DNA sequence: TGTGCCAGCAGTGAACGCAGGGTGAACAATGAGCAGTTCTTC. Translated: CASSERRVNNEQFF. The genes are TRBV6-4 and TRBJ2-1; maybe TRBD1 (5 bases). Germline V lookup: CDR1 MRHNA, CDR2 SNTAGT. Trimming pared 3 bases from V and 5 bases from J, leaving 11 bases between. The CDR3 extends over 14 amino acids.

CDR3 nucleotides: TGTGCCAGCCTGACAGGGGCTGGGGCCAACGTCCTGACTTTC. Encoded protein: CASLTGAGANVLTF. The chain combines TRBV6-1 with TRBJ2-6; TRBD1 aligns across 8 bases. Per the germline V gene, CDR1 is MNHNS and CDR2 is SASEGT. Trimming cost V 8 bases and J 2 bases; bases outside gene matches: 2. The CDR3 is 14 residues long.